The 23 T cell receptor beta chains below all came from one sample that was sequenced in a study of response to subunit inactivated influenza vaccine. TCRdb recomputed calls from the RT-PCR reads with MiXCR, one row per CDR3 protein. The sample holds more than 450,000 distinct CDR3 sequences, about 11% seen once. These same records also appear under a second study, on T cells expressing NK-cell markers. That source adds: Researchers built TCR beta cDNA using 5'RACE template switching with UMIs.

The sequencing here drew on PBMCs from blood, taken on the day of vaccination. All receptors derive from a man over 45 who received an inactivated influenza vaccine.

This clonotype was recorded at least ten times. The chain is built from TRBV6-2 or TRBV6-3 and TRBJ1-5; D remains ambiguous. Germline V gives CDR1 MNHEY, CDR2 SVGEGT. V lost 5 bases and J 2 bases, leaving 10 bases between the germline ends. The CDR3 length is 14 residues. The CDR3 bases are TGTGCCAGCAGTCGGGAAGGTGGCAATCAGCCCCAGCATTTT. Protein sequence: CASSREGGNQPQHF.

This clonotype was seen a handful of times. The V and J genes are TRBV10-3 and TRBJ2-3; 8 bases agree with TRBD2. The CDR3 contains 12 residues. After removal of 7 bases from V and 10 bases from J, the junction contained 7 bases not matched to a gene. From germline, CDR1 is ENHRY and CDR2 SYGVKD. The CDR3 nucleotides read TGTGCCATCAAAAGCGGGGGCGATGCGCAGTATTTT. This gives the protein CAIKSGGDAQYF.

This clonotype was picked up a small number of times. The chain uses TRBV5-1 and TRBJ2-3; 8 nucleotides align to TRBD2. This CDR3 comprises 16 residues. Unmatched junction bases numbered 14, after V lost 6 bases and J lost 5 bases. Per germline, CDR1 SGHRS and CDR2 YFSETQ. The CDR3 bases are TGCGCCAGCACCCTCGAAGTCCGGGAGGGCCAAGATACGCAGTATTTT. This gives the protein CASTLEVREGQDTQYF.

This chain joins TRBV7-8 and TRBJ2-7; 7 bases line up with TRBD2. CDR3 length: 17 amino acids. With 1 base clipped from V and 0 bases from J, the junction kept 9 bases outside the gene matches. Germline V lookup: CDR1 SGHVS, CDR2 FQNEAQ. The CDR3 DNA sequence: TGTGCCAGCAGCTTAGGCTTCTCCGGGAGGAGCTCCTACGAGCAGTACTTC. Encoded protein: CASSLGFSGRSSYEQYF.

The chain recombines TRBV5-1 with TRBJ2-1; D is possibly TRBD1 (6 bases). Trimming took off 0 bases at V and 6 bases at J, with 13 bases between the two ends. CDR1 SGHRS and CDR2 YFSETQ come from the germline V gene. This CDR3 has 15 residues. The CDR3 coding sequence is TGCGCCAGCAGCTTGGCATCACAGGGTACCAATGAGCAGTTCTTC. This sequence encodes CASSLASQGTNEQFF.

This clonotype was found a few times. This chain connects TRBV20-1 to TRBJ1-1; a weak D match, TRBD1 (5 bases). The germline gives CDR1 DFQATT, CDR2 SNEGSKA (reference sequence). Trimming cost V 6 bases and J 5 bases, with 19 bases left between them. This CDR3 comprises 14 residues. The CDR3 nucleotides read TGCAGTGCCTTACTCCGGGATCGGGGGACTGAAGCTTTCTTT. Protein product: CSALLRDRGTEAFF.

The chain is built from TRBV21-1 and TRBJ2-7; the D call TRBD2 from the table was never checked on the DNA. TRBV21-1 is marked as a pseudogene. CDR3 length: 18 residues. The CDR3 DNA sequence: TGTGCCAGCAGCAAAGATCGGCCTAGCGGGAGGCCTACCTACGAGCAGTACTTC. The encoded protein is CASSKDRPSGRPTYEQYF.

CDR3 bases: TGTGCCAGCAGTCCGGACAGGGGGCGAAGGGAGCAGTACTTC. Encoded protein: CASSPDRGRREQYF. V usage is TRBV12-3 or TRBV12-4 and J usage is TRBJ2-7; 11 bases are shared with TRBD1. Trimming removed 5 bases from V and 7 bases from J; junction bases left unmatched: 7. The CDR3 length is 14 residues.

This rearrangement joins TRBV7-2 to TRBJ2-2; 7 bases are a match to TRBD1. CDR3 length: 15 amino acids. Trimming removed 5 bases from V and 4 bases from J; junction bases left unmatched: 7. CDR1 is SGHTA, CDR2 FQGNSA, per germline. The CDR3 loop reads CASSTQGTVTGELFF. CDR3 coding DNA: TGTGCCAGCAGCACACAGGGGACGGTCACCGGGGAGCTGTTTTTT.

This clonotype came up a few times. The rearrangement joins TRBV10-3 to TRBJ1-5; no clear D gene. Looked up from germline, CDR1 is ENHRY and CDR2 is SYGVKD. Trimming took off 4 bases at V and 3 bases at J, with 4 bases between the two ends. The CDR3 is 12 amino acids. CDR3 nucleotides: TGTGCCATCAGTGCTAACAATCAGCCCCAGCATTTT. Its protein product is CAISANNQPQHF.

The CDR3 loop is CASSLGGTGKSEAFF. CDR3 nucleotides: TGTGCCAGCAGCTTAGGGGGGACGGGGAAGAGTGAAGCTTTCTTT. The chain couples TRBV7-9 to TRBJ1-1; maybe TRBD1 (5 bases). The CDR3 covers 15 residues. Trimming removed 1 base from V and 7 bases from J, with 16 bases in between. Germline V gives CDR1 SEHNR, CDR2 FQNEAQ (reference sequence). The full variable domain, rest sourced from reference TRBV7-9 and TRBJ1-1, is DTGVSQNPRHKITKRGQNVTFRCDPISEHNRLYWYRQTLGQGPEFLTYFQNEAQLEKSRLLSDRFSAERPKGSFSTLEIQRTEQGDSAMYLCASSLGGTGKSEAFFGQGTRLTVV.

The V call is TRBV10-1, the J call TRBJ2-7; 10 positions match TRBD2. V gave up 4 bases and J gave up 2 bases; unmatched junction bases: 5. CDR1 is WNHNN, CDR2 SYGVQD, per germline (reference sequence). The CDR3 is 15 amino acids. The CDR3 sequence is CASSASLAGPYEQYF. The CDR3 DNA reads as TGCGCCAGCAGTGCCTCACTAGCGGGGCCCTACGAGCAGTACTTC.

J is TRBJ2-2 and V is TRBV6-2 or TRBV6-3; possible D gene TRBD1, 5 bases. CDR1 is MNHEY and CDR2 is SVGEGT in the germline V gene. The V end lost 5 bases, the J end lost 2 bases, and 12 bases lay between the germline ends. CDR3 length: 15 residues. The CDR3 DNA reads as TGTGCCAGCAGTCGACAGAGATCAAACACCGGGGAGCTGTTTTTT. This gives the protein CASSRQRSNTGELFF.

This clonotype was seen a few times. The CDR3 sequence: CATNPRGGPHNEQFF. The CDR3 nucleotides are TGTGCCACCAACCCACGGGGGGGCCCCCACAATGAGCAGTTCTTC. The gene calls are TRBV15 and TRBJ2-1; 8 bases are shared with TRBD2. Germline lookup yields CDR1 LNHNV and CDR2 YYDKDF (reference sequence). V was pared by 7 bases and J by 5 bases, with 10 bases of the junction left unmatched. The CDR3 is made up of 15 amino acids.

The V and J genes are TRBV10-3 and TRBJ1-6; a possible D gene is TRBD1 (6 bases). Germline assignment: CDR1 ENHRY and CDR2 SYGVKD. Trimming cost V 2 bases and J 8 bases, with 10 bases left between them. This CDR3 is built from 14 residues. CDR3 sequence reads: CAISEGQSDSPLHF. CDR3 DNA sequence: TGTGCCATCAGTGAGGGACAGTCCGATTCACCCCTCCACTTT.

The rearrangement uses TRBV5-6 and TRBJ2-5; D unclear. The CDR3 is 14 residues long. The germline gives CDR1 SGHDT, CDR2 YYEEEE. Trimming removed 5 bases from V and 3 bases from J, with 14 bases in between. CDR3 in DNA: TGTGCCAGCAGACCCGGACCTCACGAAGAGACCCAGTACTTC. Translating gives CASRPGPHEETQYF.

In regard to this clonotype: Compared with germline, one end of the junction differs, possibly owing to a read error. This chain links TRBV9 with TRBJ2-2, with 8 bases fitting TRBD2. CDR3 length: 18 amino acids. Germline V gives CDR1 SGDLS, CDR2 YYNGEE. CDR3 sequence: CAISVVPAGVANTGELFF. CDR3 sequence (DNA): TGTGCCATCAGCGTAGTTCCAGCGGGAGTGGCTAACACCGGGGAGCTGTTTTTT.

At least ten counts were recorded for this clonotype. The V call is TRBV21-1, the J call TRBJ2-3; TRBD1, the table's D call, lacks a check against the DNA. TRBV21-1 has pseudogene status. CDR3 size: 12 residues. The CDR3 bases are TGTGCCAGCAACCCTTCCAAGACCGGGGCGTATTTT. Encoded protein: CASNPSKTGAYF.

In DNA, the CDR3 is TGCAGTGCTAACCGGGACGGCGGCTATGGCTACACCTTC. Encoded protein: CSANRDGGYGYTF. This rearrangement joins TRBV20-1 to TRBJ1-2, with D maybe TRBD1 (5 bases). Germline CDR1 and CDR2: DFQATT and SNEGSKA (reference sequence). The CDR3 is made up of 13 amino acids. Trimming removed 4 bases from V and 4 bases from J, with 13 bases in between.

This clonotype has more than one count but fewer than ten. This chain uses TRBV12-3 or TRBV12-4 with TRBJ2-7, with 7 positions matching TRBD1. With V trimmed by 6 bases and J by 5 bases, 10 bases remained unmatched. CDR3 length equals 14 residues. In DNA form, the CDR3 reads TGTGCCAGCAGGGAGACAGGGCCCCTTAACGAGCAGTACTTC. Translating it yields CASRETGPLNEQYF.

In its sample, this clonotype was seen many times. The rearrangement links TRBV28 to TRBJ2-4, with D tentatively TRBD1 (5 bases). This CDR3 is built from 13 residues. V was clipped by 7 bases and J by 3 bases, with 10 bases between them. Germline CDR1 reads MDHEN; CDR2 reads SYDVKM. CDR3 sequence: CASNPTGKNIQYF. Here the CDR3 DNA reads TGTGCCAGCAATCCTACAGGCAAAAACATTCAGTACTTC.

The chain has TRBV7-2 and TRBJ2-4, with D hard to call. This CDR3 region has 16 residues. V lost 2 bases and J lost 0, with 11 bases in between. Germline V gene data show CDR1 as SGHTA and CDR2 as FQGNSA. The CDR3 region is CASSLFTKGAKNIQYF. The CDR3 DNA is TGTGCCAGCAGCTTATTCACCAAAGGAGCCAAAAACATTCAGTACTTC. The full variable domain, in which reference TRBV7-2 and TRBJ2-4 provide the parts outside the CDR3, is GAGVSQSPSNKVTEKGKDVELRCDPISGHTALYWYRQSLGQGLEFLIYFQGNSAPDKSGLPSDRFSAERTGGSVSTLTIQRTQQEDSAVYLCASSLFTKGAKNIQYFGAGTRLSVL.

The chain carries TRBV20-1 and TRBJ2-7; 7 bases are shared with TRBD1. The CDR3 loop spans 15 amino acids. Trimming at V came to 0 bases and at J to 3 bases, leaving 8 bases not matched to a gene. Germline V CDR1 and CDR2: DFQATT, SNEGSKA (reference sequence). CDR3 amino acids: CSARDVTGDVYEQYF. CDR3 coding DNA: TGCAGTGCTAGAGATGTCACAGGGGATGTCTACGAGCAGTACTTC.